A single sample is the source of the 17 T cell receptor beta chains below, sequenced in a study of cytomegalovirus exposure and HLA in healthy donors (dated by TCRdb to 2016 to 2017). Receptor libraries were prepared by the immunoSEQ multiplex PCR assay. The multiplex PCR relied on a mix of 60 forward primers for TCR Vbeta segments and 13 reverse primers for TCR Jbeta segments. TCRdb limited this immuneACCESS table to in-frame rearrangements with V and J called. A share of clones is missing; checked studies link under half to unresolved V genes, and the rest is unexplained. This sample lists about 130,000 clones; 80% were detected once. The ten largest clones take up 1% of the sample. The sequencing sample was made of PBMCs. All receptors come from a middle-aged man in good health and CMV-seronegative.

This clone was picked up a small number of times. The chain is built from TRBV30 and TRBJ1-5; D possibly corresponds to TRBD1 (5 bases). The CDR3 contains 13 residues. Germline lookup yields CDR1 GTSNPN and CDR2 SVGIG (reference sequence). The germline V and J ends were trimmed by 5 bases and 3 bases, with 11 bases remaining between them. CDR3 protein: CAWLQENNQPQHF. CDR3 sequence (DNA): TGTGCCTGGTTACAGGAGAACAATCAGCCCCAGCATTTT.

This chain uses TRBV19 with TRBJ1-5; D not resolved. Trimming took off 5 bases at V and 4 bases at J, with 9 bases between the two ends. CDR1 is LNHDA and CDR2 is SQIVND in the germline V gene (reference sequence). The CDR3 has 13 amino acids. CDR3 sequence: CASSPGLNQPQHF. The CDR3 DNA reads as TGTGCCAGTAGTCCAGGACTGAATCAGCCCCAGCATTTT.

The chain is built from TRBV18 and TRBJ2-3; no clear D. There are 14 residues in the CDR3. Trimming took 2 bases from V and 5 from J, leaving 11 bases between them. Germline assignment: CDR1 KGHSH and CDR2 LQKENI. The CDR3 bases are TGTGCCAGCTCACCATTGGGCTTTGGAGATACGCAGTATTTT. Encoded protein: CASSPLGFGDTQYF.

The chain carries TRBV6-5 and TRBJ2-3; 9 bases fit TRBD2. This CDR3 is 15 amino acids long. CDR1 is MNHEY and CDR2 is SVGAGI in the germline V gene. Unmatched junction bases numbered 9, after V lost 7 bases and J lost 4 bases. Here the CDR3 DNA reads TGTGCCAGCATGAGGCTAGCGGGAATATCAGATACGCAGTATTTT. It codes for CASMRLAGISDTQYF.

V usage is TRBV29-1 and J usage is TRBJ2-1; possible D gene TRBD1, 6 bases. The CDR3 runs 14 residues. Germline V gene data show CDR1 as SQVTM and CDR2 as ANQGSEA. V dropped 6 bases and J dropped 4 bases, with 16 bases sitting between them. CDR3 residues: CSVAGATEYNEQFF. DNA of the CDR3: TGCAGCGTGGCAGGGGCTACGGAGTACAATGAGCAGTTCTTC.

V is TRBV6-5 and J is TRBJ2-1; D unresolved. CDR1 is MNHEY, CDR2 SVGAGI, per germline. Between the trimmed V and J ends, which lost 5 bases and 6 bases, there was a span of 8 bases. The CDR3 sequence is 12 residues long. CDR3 in amino acids: CASSRTANEQFF. The CDR3 bases are TGTGCCAGCAGTCGAACTGCCAATGAGCAGTTCTTC.

The CDR3: CSVEGPGQGGTTDTQYF. The CDR3 nucleotides read TGCAGCGTTGAGGGGCCGGGACAGGGGGGAACCACAGATACGCAGTATTTT. J is TRBJ2-3 and V is TRBV29-1; 11 bases map to TRBD1. J gave up 2 bases and V 3 bases, and 10 bases lay outside the gene matches. The germline V gene has CDR1 SQVTM and CDR2 ANQGSEA. CDR3 length: 17 residues.

This chain joins TRBV2 and TRBJ1-2; 8 bases match TRBD1. Germline assignment: CDR1 SNHLY and CDR2 FYNNEI. J gave up 2 bases and V 6 bases, and 8 bases lay outside the gene matches. This CDR3 spans 15 amino acids. For the CDR3, the DNA is TGTGCCAGCAGAGTCGGGACAGGTTCCAACTATGGCTACACCTTC. This gives the protein CASRVGTGSNYGYTF. The entire variable domain, with the rest obtained from reference TRBV2 and TRBJ1-2, is as follows: EPEVTQTPSHQVTQMGQEVILRCVPISNHLYFYWYRQILGQKVEFLVSFYNNEISEKSEIFDDQFSVERPDGSNFTLKIRSTKLEDSAMYFCASRVGTGSNYGYTFGSGTRLTVV.

The rearrangement links TRBV2 to TRBJ1-1, with D possibly being TRBD1 (6 bases). V lost 5 bases to trimming and J lost 3 bases, with 10 bases between them. This CDR3 is built from 13 residues. Germline V CDR1 and CDR2: SNHLY, FYNNEI. The CDR3 spells CASSTQGDTEAFF. The CDR3 nucleotides read TGTGCCAGCAGTACACAGGGTGACACTGAAGCTTTCTTT.

V gene TRBV19 combines with J gene TRBJ2-7; TRBD1 aligns across 9 bases. The germline gives CDR1 LNHDA, CDR2 SQIVND (reference sequence). V gave up 5 bases and J gave up 1 base; unmatched junction bases: 9. This CDR3 spans 16 amino acids. The CDR3 here is CASSAPPGQGSYEQYF. The CDR3 nucleotides are TGTGCCAGTAGTGCCCCACCGGGACAGGGATCCTACGAGCAGTACTTC.

The chain uses TRBV19 and TRBJ2-1; D may be TRBD2 (5 bases). This CDR3 region has 15 residues. Germline V lookup: CDR1 LNHDA, CDR2 SQIVND (reference sequence). The V end lost 7 bases, the J end lost 3 bases, and 16 bases lay between the germline ends. CDR3 in amino acids: CASKRAGAGYNEQFF. The CDR3 bases are TGTGCCAGTAAGCGTGCGGGCGCGGGCTACAATGAGCAGTTCTTC.

The CDR3 sequence: CASRGRLGGYGYTF. CDR3 nucleotides: TGTGCCAGCAGAGGAAGGCTCGGGGGCTATGGCTACACCTTC. The genes are TRBV2 and TRBJ1-2, with D perhaps matching TRBD1 (5 bases). The CDR3 covers 14 residues. From germline, CDR1 is SNHLY and CDR2 FYNNEI. V lost 6 bases and J lost 4, with 15 bases in between.

CDR3 nucleotides: TGTGCCAGCAGCTTTCTCCAGGGTACCTACAATGAGCAGTTCTTC. Translation gives CASSFLQGTYNEQFF. J is TRBJ2-1 and V is TRBV7-9; weak D call: TRBD1 (5 bases). Trimming left V 3 bases short and J 2 bases short, with 11 bases between. The CDR3 is 15 amino acids. CDR1 and CDR2 from the germline V gene are SEHNR and FQNEAQ (reference sequence). Full variable domain (remainder filled in from reference TRBV7-9 and TRBJ2-1): DTGVSQNPRHKITKRGQNVTFRCDPISEHNRLYWYRQTLGQGPEFLTYFQNEAQLEKSRLLSDRFSAERPKGSFSTLEIQRTEQGDSAMYLCASSFLQGTYNEQFFGPGTRLTVL.

The V gene is TRBV28, the J gene TRBJ1-5; 8 positions match TRBD1. CDR1 and CDR2 from the germline V gene are MDHEN and SYDVKM. The CDR3 length is 15 residues. The V segment lost 3 bases and the J segment 4 bases; nucleotides outside the gene matches: 5. The DNA for the CDR3 is TGTGCCAGCAGTTTCAGGGGGCGAGGGAATCAGCCCCAGCATTTT. This encodes CASSFRGRGNQPQHF.

This chain uses TRBV11-1 with TRBJ2-2, with 7 bases identical to TRBD2. CDR1 is SGHAT and CDR2 is FQDESV in the germline V gene (reference sequence). The CDR3 extends over 16 amino acids. Trimming took 1 base from V and 8 from J; bases not matched to a gene: 10. The CDR3 DNA sequence: TGTGCCAGCAGCTTAGGACTAGCAGGGCCCAGAGGGGAGCTGTTTTTT. As protein: CASSLGLAGPRGELFF. Based on the CDR3 plus reference TRBV11-1 and TRBJ2-2, the full variable domain is EAEVAQSPRYKITEKSQAVAFWCDPISGHATLYWYRQILGQGPELLVQFQDESVVDDSQLPKDRFSAERLKGVDSTLKIQPAELGDSAMYLCASSLGLAGPRGELFFGEGSRLTVL.

With respect to this clone: One end of the junction fails to match germline, which may point to a read error. The chain combines TRBV6-1 with TRBJ1-5, with 8 bases matching TRBD1. Germline V CDR1 and CDR2: MNHNS, SASEGT. There are 14 residues in the CDR3. The CDR3 protein is CASGEQGVNQPQHF. CDR3 nucleotide sequence: TGTGCCAGCGGTGAACAGGGGGTCAATCAGCCCCAGCATTTT.

The table lists this clone with a count of one. V usage is TRBV11-2 and J usage is TRBJ1-1, with D possibly being TRBD1 (6 bases). V shed 5 bases and J shed 9 bases, with 16 bases lying between them. The CDR3 spans 13 residues. Germline CDR1 and CDR2: SGHAT and FQNNGV. CDR3 region: CASSDAAQGKAFF. The DNA of the CDR3 is TGTGCCAGCAGCGACGCGGCACAGGGTAAAGCTTTCTTT.